The 14 T cell receptor beta chains below were found in one sample sequenced in a study of response to subunit inactivated influenza vaccine (dated by TCRdb to about 2018). Library preparation used RT-PCR. TCRdb lists the instrument as Illumina HiSeq 2500. Clones were called with MiXCR by TCRdb after fastp trimmed the public reads at Q25, and only in-frame beta chains were retained. Here each entry gathers all rows of one CDR3 protein and keeps the most common genes and DNA. This sample holds about 800,000 distinct CDR3 sequences; 21% were observed only once. Around 9.6% of the sample comes from the top ten. The specimen was PBMCs from blood, collected less than 6 days after vaccination. The source of these receptors is a man aged 50 to 59 who received an inactivated influenza vaccine. Donor details come from another sample of the same person, matched by shared clones.

This clonotype was counted only a few times. The chain couples TRBV4-3 to TRBJ2-5; no clear D. The CDR3 contains 15 residues. In germline, CDR1 is LGHNA, CDR2 YSLEER. V lost 0 bases to trimming and J lost 1 base, with 9 bases between them. Here the CDR3 DNA reads TGCGCCAGCAGCCAAGATTACCGGGCCCAAGAGACCCAGTACTTC. Its translation is CASSQDYRAQETQYF.

The chain recombines TRBV25-1 with TRBJ1-2, with 7 bases matching TRBD1. Germline trimming cut 7 bases from V and 0 bases from J; bases unmatched to any gene: 5. The CDR3 has 14 amino acids. Germline V gene sequence: CDR1 MGHDK, CDR2 SYGVNS. The DNA of the CDR3 is TGTGCCAGCATCAGGGGGGGAGCTAACTATGGCTACACCTTC. Protein: CASIRGGANYGYTF.

CDR3 amino acids: CASSEGDGGTDTQYF. CDR3 coding DNA: TGTGCCAGCAGCGAGGGGGACGGGGGCACAGATACGCAGTATTTT. This chain joins TRBV7-3 and TRBJ2-3; a weak D match, TRBD1 (6 bases). From germline, CDR1 is SGHTA and CDR2 FQGTGA. This CDR3 comprises 15 residues. V lost 5 bases to trimming and J lost 1 base, with 13 bases between them.

This clonotype was found a few times. The chain joins TRBV14 to TRBJ1-1; no clear D gene. The ends were cut back, 4 bases at V and 6 bases at J, with 6 bases in the middle. This CDR3 comprises 11 residues. Per germline, CDR1 SGHDN and CDR2 FVKESK. DNA for the CDR3: TGTGCCAGCAGCCGAGCTTCTGAAGCTTTCTTT. Protein: CASSRASEAFF.

This chain connects TRBV7-9 to TRBJ1-4; maybe TRBD1 (5 bases). Looked up from germline, CDR1 is SEHNR and CDR2 is FQNEAQ (reference sequence). Trimming shortened V by 1 base and J by 4 bases, and 10 bases separated the two germline ends. The CDR3 totals 15 residues. CDR3 protein: CASSLDGGFNEKLFF. The CDR3 coding sequence is TGTGCCAGCAGCTTAGATGGGGGATTTAATGAAAAACTGTTTTTT.

This chain joins TRBV20-1 and TRBJ2-1; 9 bases are a match to TRBD2. The V and J ends lost 5 bases and 0 bases, in that order; junction bases with no gene match: 11. CDR3 size: 17 residues. Germline assignment: CDR1 DFQATT and CDR2 SNEGSKA (reference sequence). CDR3: CSALDRGSGSSYNEQFF. The CDR3 coding sequence is TGCAGTGCTCTCGATCGGGGTAGCGGGAGCTCCTACAATGAGCAGTTCTTC.

This clonotype has only one observation. The chain uses TRBV6-6 and TRBJ2-7; D uncertain. The CDR3 is 13 residues long. Trimming left V 2 bases short and J 3 bases short, with 8 bases between. CDR1 is MNHNY and CDR2 is SVGAGI in the germline V gene (reference sequence). CDR3 protein: CASSYMGGYEQYF. Written as DNA, the CDR3 is TGTGCCAGCAGTTACATGGGCGGCTACGAGCAGTACTTC.

The chain is built from TRBV20-1 and TRBJ1-6, with 7 bases that match TRBD1. Trimming removed 0 bases from V and 0 bases from J; junction bases left unmatched: 11. The CDR3 has 19 residues. The germline V gene encodes CDR1 DFQATT and CDR2 SNEGSKA (reference sequence). The CDR3 region has the DNA TGCAGTGCTAGAGATCACGACAGGGAGGGAAGCTCCTATAATTCACCCCTCCACTTT. Amino acid sequence: CSARDHDREGSSYNSPLHF.

The chain joins TRBV5-5 to TRBJ1-1; unclear D gene. The V gene's germline CDR1 is SGHKS and CDR2 YYEKEE (reference sequence). The CDR3 consists of 14 residues. Trimming removed 2 bases from V and 1 base from J, with 9 bases in between. In nucleotides, the CDR3 is TGTGCCAGCAGCTTCAGACTGTCGAACACTGAAGCTTTCTTT. Its protein product is CASSFRLSNTEAFF.

This chain links TRBV5-1 with TRBJ2-5; D unclear. Per germline, CDR1 SGHRS and CDR2 YFSETQ. The CDR3 sequence is 14 residues long. Trimming cost V 4 bases and J 5 bases, with 15 bases left between them. The DNA of the CDR3 is TGCGCCAGCAGCCCGGGCAGGCCCCGGGAGACCCAGTACTTC. This sequence encodes CASSPGRPRETQYF.

The chain uses TRBV29-1 and TRBJ1-3; D gene ambiguous. The CDR3 is 12 residues long. Trimming shortened V by 4 bases and J by 0 bases, and 4 bases separated the two germline ends. Germline V gives CDR1 SQVTM, CDR2 ANQGSEA. As DNA, the CDR3 is TGCAGCGTTGTGCGCTCTGGAAACACCATATATTTT. Its protein is CSVVRSGNTIYF.

This clonotype was detected many times. The chain combines TRBV4-3 with TRBJ2-6; D is uncertain. V was cut by 0 bases and J by 11 bases, with 8 bases left in between. This CDR3 has 13 residues. From germline, CDR1 is LGHNA and CDR2 YSLEER. The CDR3 reads CASSQDPWDVLTF. The CDR3 DNA follows: TGCGCCAGCAGCCAAGACCCCTGGGACGTCCTGACTTTC.

The genes are TRBV6-1 and TRBJ2-3; weak D call: TRBD2 (5 bases). V was clipped by 6 bases and J by 2 bases, with 15 bases between them. The V gene's germline CDR1 is MNHNS and CDR2 SASEGT. The CDR3 loop spans 15 amino acids. CDR3 DNA: TGTGCCAGCAGAGACCCCAACGGGGTCACAGATACGCAGTATTTT. As protein: CASRDPNGVTDTQYF.

The V gene is TRBV11-2, the J gene TRBJ2-2; 16 bases are shared with TRBD2. Trimming removed 5 bases from V and 5 bases from J; junction bases left unmatched: 11. The V gene's germline CDR1 is SGHAT and CDR2 FQNNGV. The CDR3 is made up of 19 amino acids. CDR3 DNA: TGTGCCAGCAGCGTCTCGGGGACTAGCGGGGGGGCGAGAACCGGGGAGCTGTTTTTT. This encodes CASSVSGTSGGARTGELFF.